This T cell receptor beta chain was captured by sequencing in a study of STAT3 mutations in large granular lymphocyte leukemia. Points from the study as a whole: After therapy, about 35% of the 18 patients switched clonotypes, all new clones STAT3 wild type. Clonal expansion was inferred from samples taken at other timepoints. Every T-cell large granular lymphocyte leukemia patient had at least one immunodominant TCR beta clonotype. Sampling intervals varied between patients and samples.

Approximately 40,000 productive templates were obtained per sample on average. The assay was immunoSEQ multiplex PCR, and TCRdb's table has in-frame clones only and misses some. Among roughly 38,000 clones listed, more than 70% were seen once. Comment on this clone: Its antigen is as yet unknown.

V was shortened by 4 bases and J by 4 bases, with 8 bases between the two germline ends. The CDR3 is 12 residues long. The germline gives CDR1 SGHRS, CDR2 YFSETQ. Sequencing was performed on PBMCs. The chain combines TRBV5-1 with TRBJ1-2; D uncertain. The TCR comes from a human donor with T large granular lymphocyte leukemia. Some clones in this sample may be carry-over from other donors' samples. CDR3 in DNA: TGCGCCAGCAGCCAGGACCGCTATGGCTACACCTTC. Protein sequence: CASSQDRYGYTF.